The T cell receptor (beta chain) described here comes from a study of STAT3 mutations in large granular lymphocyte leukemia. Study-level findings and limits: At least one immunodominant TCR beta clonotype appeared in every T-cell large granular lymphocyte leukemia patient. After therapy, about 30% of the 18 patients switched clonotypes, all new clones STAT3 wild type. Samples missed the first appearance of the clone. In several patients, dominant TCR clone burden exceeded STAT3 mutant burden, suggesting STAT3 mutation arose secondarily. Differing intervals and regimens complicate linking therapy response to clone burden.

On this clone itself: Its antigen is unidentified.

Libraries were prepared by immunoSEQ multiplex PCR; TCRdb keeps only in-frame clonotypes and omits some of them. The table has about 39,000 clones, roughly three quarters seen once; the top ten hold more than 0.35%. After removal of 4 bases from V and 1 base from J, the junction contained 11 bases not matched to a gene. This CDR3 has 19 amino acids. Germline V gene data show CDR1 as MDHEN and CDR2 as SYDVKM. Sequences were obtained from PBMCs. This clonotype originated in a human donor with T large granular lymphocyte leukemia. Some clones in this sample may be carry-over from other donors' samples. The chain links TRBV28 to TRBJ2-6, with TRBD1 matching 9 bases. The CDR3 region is CASSSRWGQGDSGANVLTF. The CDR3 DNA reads TGTGCCAGCAGTTCCCGTTGGGGACAGGGAGATTCTGGGGCCAACGTCCTGACTTTC. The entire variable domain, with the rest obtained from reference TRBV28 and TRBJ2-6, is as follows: DVKVTQSSRYLVKRTGEKVFLECVQDMDHENMFWYRQDPGLGLRLIYFSYDVKMKEKGDIPEGYSVSREKKERFSLILESASTNQTSMYLCASSSRWGQGDSGANVLTFGAGSRLTVL.